What follows describes a single T cell receptor beta chain. As yet, its antigen is unknown. CDR1 and CDR2 from the germline V gene are LGHDT and YNNKEL (reference sequence). Trimming took 4 bases from V and 6 from J, leaving 15 bases between them. The CDR3 runs to 15 residues. Unique molecular identifiers were built into the TCR beta cDNA libraries. TCRdb re-analysed the PCR reads in MiXCR, keeping a single row per CDR3 protein. Of roughly 700,000 distinct CDR3 sequences in the sample, about 32% are singletons; the top ten hold more than 0.55%. The sample comes from a study of post-analysis software for immune sequencing data. Study at large: The courses of disease that were included comprised relapsing-remitting, secondary progressive and progressive-relapsing multiple sclerosis.

General study points: Normalized Chao1 diversity was significantly reduced in patients versus controls. About five TRBV segments appeared more often in patients than in controls, and TRBV5-6, TRBV5-1 and TRBV20-1 were among these. F measure clustering grouped samples strongly by preparation batch.

The sequenced sample consisted of blood. J is TRBJ1-4 and V is TRBV3-1, with D perhaps TRBD1 (6 bases). This clonotype was sampled from a girl aged 5 to 17 with multiple sclerosis. The CDR3 coding sequence is TGTGCCAGCAGCCTTACAGGGACGGCGGATGAAAAACTGTTTTTT. Protein sequence: CASSLTGTADEKLFF.